These 4 T cell receptor beta chains share one sample of origin, sequenced in a study of Tregs in tolerant kidney transplant recipients. The table came from immunoSEQ multiplex PCR; TCRdb's copy has only in-frame clones and leaves some out. In the table there are about 44,000 clones, about 95% of which are singletons. These receptors' targets are unknown. Sequencing was carried out using Tregs from blood cultured with allogeneic cells. These receptor sequences come from a human donor in good health.

J is TRBJ2-5 and V is TRBV18; D is ambiguous. The germline CDR1 and CDR2 sequences are KGHSH and LQKENI. This CDR3 comprises 14 residues. V was clipped by 2 bases and J by 2 bases, with 9 bases between them. CDR3 region: CASSPRALQETQYF. CDR3 DNA: TGTGCCAGCTCACCAAGGGCACTGCAAGAGACCCAGTACTTC.

CDR3 in amino acids: CASSYSTGHGEQFF. As DNA, the CDR3 is TGTGCCAGCAGTTACTCGACCGGGCACGGTGAGCAGTTCTTC. The chain employs TRBV6-5 and TRBJ2-1; no definite D call. V lost 0 bases and J 9 bases, leaving 12 bases between the germline ends. Germline CDR1 reads MNHEY; CDR2 reads SVGAGI. The CDR3 totals 14 residues.

V gene TRBV5-4 combines with J gene TRBJ1-2; 10 bases map to TRBD1. This CDR3 has 17 amino acids. V shed 4 bases, J shed 5 bases, and the junction held 14 bases outside the gene matches. CDR1 is SGHNT, CDR2 YYREEE, per germline (reference sequence). In DNA, the CDR3 is TGTGCCAGCAGCCCTCCCCGCGGGACAGGGGAGGGGTATGGCTACACCTTC. Amino acids: CASSPPRGTGEGYGYTF.

The count of this clone is one. The DNA of the CDR3 is TGCGCCAGCAGCTACGGGACAGGGGATACAGAGACCCAGTACTTC. Its translation: CASSYGTGDTETQYF. The gene calls are TRBV5-1 and TRBJ2-5; 10 bases agree with TRBD1. Per the germline V gene, CDR1 is SGHRS and CDR2 is YFSETQ. The CDR3 runs to 15 residues. After removal of 3 bases from V and 4 bases from J, the junction contained 6 bases not matched to a gene.